Each of the 17 T cell receptor beta chains below was sequenced from the same sample in a study of blood T cells in healthy people across ages. Primed by a sample-barcoded 5' primer and a J-beta primer mix, a second PCR proceeded for 7 to 11 cycles. TCRdb fed the 5' RACE reads into MiXCR, producing one record per CDR3 protein. Counted here are around 900,000 distinct CDR3 sequences, about 53% occurring once; the ten biggest clones make up roughly 23%. Sequenced sample: blood. These TCRs come from a woman aged 60 to 75 in good health.

The V gene is TRBV27, the J gene TRBJ1-5, with D hard to call. The length of the CDR3 is 12 residues. The V gene's germline CDR1 is MNHEY and CDR2 SMNVEV (reference sequence). V lost 11 bases and J 5 bases, leaving 13 bases between the germline ends. CDR3 sequence: CAGSGGDQPQHF. For the CDR3, the DNA is TGTGCCGGGAGCGGCGGGGATCAGCCCCAGCATTTT.

J is TRBJ2-3 and V is TRBV20-1; 14 positions agree with TRBD2. The ends lost 5 bases at V and 3 bases at J; junction bases unmatched: 4. Germline V lookup: CDR1 DFQATT, CDR2 SNEGSKA (reference sequence). CDR3 size: 15 residues. Here the CDR3 reads CSAPGLAGGTDTQYF. CDR3 bases: TGCAGTGCTCCCGGACTAGCGGGAGGAACAGATACGCAGTATTTT.

The chain uses TRBV20-1 and TRBJ1-2; possible D gene TRBD1, 5 bases. V was shortened by 5 bases and J by 8 bases, with 21 bases between the two germline ends. The CDR3 runs 14 residues. Germline CDR1 and CDR2: DFQATT and SNEGSKA (reference sequence). The CDR3 sequence is CSAGRQGPLSGYTF. The CDR3 DNA reads as TGCAGTGCTGGACGTCAGGGACCCTTAAGCGGCTACACCTTC.

This chain joins TRBV3-1 and TRBJ2-1; 7 nucleotides line up with TRBD2. This CDR3 region has 17 residues. Germline trimming cut 0 bases from V and 4 bases from J; bases unmatched to any gene: 9. The germline gives CDR1 LGHDT, CDR2 YNNKEL (reference sequence). The CDR3 region has the DNA TGTGCCAGCAGCCAAGATACCCTTGGGACTAATTACAATGAGCAGTTCTTC. Its protein is CASSQDTLGTNYNEQFF.

V is TRBV4-2 and J is TRBJ2-5, with 9 bases identical to TRBD2. The end of the DNA is better explained by TRBJ2-7, so the J call may be wrong. Germline-derived CDR1 and CDR2 are LGHNA and YNFKEQ. The CDR3 covers 14 residues. Here the CDR3 DNA reads TGTGCCAGCAGCGTACGAGCGGGAGGTTTCGAGCAGTACTTC. Translation: CASSVRAGGFEQYF.

V and J are TRBV19 and TRBJ2-6; 9 nucleotides align to TRBD1. This CDR3 has 19 amino acids. With V trimmed by 3 bases and J by 0 bases, 9 bases remained unmatched. Germline V gives CDR1 LNHDA, CDR2 SQIVND (reference sequence). CDR3 amino acids: CASSIRRTGASSGANVLTF. For the CDR3, the DNA is TGTGCCAGTAGTATTAGAAGGACAGGGGCCTCCTCTGGGGCCAACGTCCTGACTTTC.

The V gene is TRBV4-1, the J gene TRBJ2-5, with TRBD1 matching 8 bases. Germline trimming cut 4 bases from V and 2 bases from J; bases unmatched to any gene: 9. This CDR3 is built from 16 residues. Germline CDR1 reads MGHRA; CDR2 reads YSYEKL. The CDR3 is CASSRSPGQGQETQYF. DNA for the CDR3: TGCGCCAGCAGCCGATCGCCCGGACAGGGTCAAGAGACCCAGTACTTC.

The chain has TRBV2 and TRBJ2-7; a possible D gene is TRBD1 (6 bases). This CDR3 has 14 residues. V lost 6 bases and J 2 bases, leaving 14 bases between the germline ends. Germline V gives CDR1 SNHLY, CDR2 FYNNEI. CDR3 sequence: CASRKGQQAYEQYF. CDR3 nucleotides: TGTGCCAGCAGAAAAGGACAGCAAGCCTACGAGCAGTACTTC.

The CDR3 here is CASSREGGVSSYEQYF. The CDR3 DNA reads TGCGCCAGCAGCCGCGAGGGAGGGGTTAGCTCCTACGAGCAGTACTTC. This chain uses TRBV4-1 with TRBJ2-7, with TRBD2 matching over 7 bases. Germline V CDR1 and CDR2: MGHRA, YSYEKL. The trim removed 4 bases at V and 0 bases at J, leaving 9 bases unmatched. The CDR3 covers 16 residues.

This chain connects TRBV9 to TRBJ2-2; no definite D call. The CDR3 runs 13 residues. Trimming removed 0 bases from V and 3 bases from J, with 3 bases in between. Germline V gives CDR1 SGDLS, CDR2 YYNGEE. The CDR3 DNA is TGTGCCAGCAGCGTAGACTACACCGGGGAGCTGTTTTTT. Its translation is CASSVDYTGELFF.

The chain uses TRBV7-8 and TRBJ2-1; the D is unclear. This CDR3 region has 11 residues. The V gene lost 5 bases and the J gene lost 11 bases, with 10 bases spanning the gap. Germline-derived CDR1 and CDR2 are SGHVS and FQNEAQ. The CDR3 DNA follows: TGTGCCAGCAGCGTACTGACCAAGCAGTTCTTC. The encoded protein is CASSVLTKQFF.

The chain has TRBV20-1 and TRBJ1-5; a possible D gene is TRBD1 (5 bases). The V gene lost 3 bases and the J gene lost 2 bases, with 11 bases spanning the gap. Germline CDR1 is DFQATT and CDR2 is SNEGSKA (reference sequence). The CDR3 length is 14 residues. CDR3 sequence: CSARGGSGNQPQHF. The CDR3 DNA reads as TGCAGTGCTAGGGGGGGTTCTGGCAATCAGCCCCAGCATTTT.

V is TRBV11-3 and J is TRBJ1-1; 12 bases match TRBD1. The CDR3 loop spans 16 amino acids. Germline CDR1 and CDR2: SGHNT and YENEEA. With V trimmed by 3 bases and J by 1 base, 3 bases remained unmatched. CDR3 DNA: TGTGCCAGCAGCTTGGGACAGGGGGCTACGAACACTGAAGCTTTCTTT. Translating gives CASSLGQGATNTEAFF.

This clonotype was picked up one time. The J gene is TRBJ1-1, the V gene TRBV10-3; possible D gene TRBD1, 6 bases. CDR1 and CDR2 from the germline V gene are ENHRY and SYGVKD. The CDR3 is 16 amino acids. Deletions cut 2 bases from V and 4 bases from J, with 17 bases between. Here the CDR3 DNA reads TGTGCCATCAGTGAGGGGGGGGGGCTCGGTGTCACTGAAGCTTTCTTT. It codes for CAISEGGGLGVTEAFF.

The chain joins TRBV7-2 to TRBJ1-1; TRBD1 agrees at 7 bases. This CDR3 is built from 14 residues. With V trimmed by 5 bases and J by 4 bases, 7 bases remained unmatched. CDR1 and CDR2 (germline): SGHTA, FQGNSA. The CDR3 sequence: CASSTQTGLTEAFF. CDR3 DNA: TGTGCCAGCAGCACCCAGACAGGGCTCACTGAAGCTTTCTTT.

In DNA form, the CDR3 reads TGTGCCAGCAGTTACTCGGGATACTATGGCTACACCTTC. Encoded protein: CASSYSGYYGYTF. This rearrangement joins TRBV6-5 to TRBJ1-2; D gene uncertain. Germline V gene data show CDR1 as MNHEY and CDR2 as SVGAGI. Deletions cut 0 bases from V and 3 bases from J, with 5 bases between. The CDR3 is 13 residues long.

The V call is TRBV4-1, the J call TRBJ2-7; 8 bases map to TRBD2. V was clipped by 1 base and J by 0 bases; unmatched bases: 2. The germline V gene has CDR1 MGHRA and CDR2 YSYEKL. CDR3 length equals 15 residues. The CDR3 spells CASSQVRGGSYEQYF. CDR3 sequence (DNA): TGCGCCAGCAGCCAAGTCCGGGGGGGCTCCTACGAGCAGTACTTC.